Below are 30 T cell receptor beta chains sequenced from a single sample in a study of graft-versus-host responses after intestinal transplantation. Assay used: immunoSEQ multiplex PCR; TCRdb lists only in-frame clones, some missing. The sample yields tens of thousands of clones, 91% seen once. These receptors are not linked to any known antigen. This specimen was unstimulated CD4+ T cells sorted from spleen or lymph node cells, taken before intestinal transplant. All receptors come from a human donor who received an intestinal transplant.

This chain links TRBV5-1 with TRBJ2-1; 9 nucleotides line up with TRBD2. The CDR3 extends over 16 amino acids. J lost 9 bases, V lost 0 bases, and 10 bases had no gene match. Per the germline V gene, CDR1 is SGHRS and CDR2 is YFSETQ. CDR3 region: CASSLAPAGGTVEQFF. The CDR3 DNA follows: TGCGCCAGCAGCTTGGCCCCTGCGGGGGGGACGGTTGAGCAGTTCTTC.

The chain is built from TRBV25-1 and TRBJ1-1; possible D gene TRBD1, 6 bases. CDR1 is MGHDK, CDR2 SYGVNS, per germline. V dropped 8 bases and J dropped 1 base, with 14 bases sitting between them. CDR3 length: 14 residues. The DNA of the CDR3 is TGTGCCAGCGAACCGACAGGTCCGAACACTGAAGCTTTCTTT. Residues: CASEPTGPNTEAFF.

This sequence joins TRBV7-6 and TRBJ2-1; 10 nucleotides match TRBD1. Trimming took 5 bases from V and 6 from J; bases not matched to a gene: 7. The CDR3 is 15 amino acids. Germline assignment: CDR1 SGHVS and CDR2 FNYEAQ. Here the CDR3 reads CASSPGQGPINEQFF. CDR3 DNA sequence: TGTGCCAGCAGCCCGGGACAGGGGCCGATCAATGAGCAGTTCTTC.

This chain connects TRBV7-9 to TRBJ1-4; weak D call: TRBD1 (6 bases). This CDR3 spans 14 amino acids. V dropped 6 bases and J dropped 8 bases, with 16 bases sitting between them. Germline CDR1 is SEHNR and CDR2 is FQNEAQ (reference sequence). The CDR3: CASSQGRGAEKLFF. CDR3 nucleotides: TGTGCCAGCAGTCAGGGCCGGGGGGCGGAAAAACTGTTTTTT.

This chain connects TRBV6-6 to TRBJ1-3; D gene ambiguous. Germline CDR1 reads MNHNY; CDR2 reads SVGAGI (reference sequence). V was pared by 2 bases and J by 2 bases, with 10 bases between. The CDR3 runs to 15 residues. This CDR3 is CASSYEGGPGNTIYF. The CDR3 nucleotides read TGTGCCAGCAGTTACGAGGGTGGCCCTGGAAACACCATATATTTT.

The chain couples TRBV9 to TRBJ2-5, with D perhaps TRBD1 (5 bases). The V gene lost 0 bases and the J gene lost 3 bases, with 18 bases spanning the gap. CDR1 SGDLS and CDR2 YYNGEE come from the germline V gene. The CDR3 extends over 17 amino acids. The CDR3 DNA reads TGTGCCAGCAGCGTAGGTGTCGTTTTGGGGCCGGAAGAGACCCAGTACTTC. Amino acid sequence: CASSVGVVLGPEETQYF. The full variable domain, its missing parts supplied by reference TRBV9 and TRBJ2-5, is DSGVTQTPKHLITATGQRVTLRCSPRSGDLSVYWYQQSLDQGLQFLIQYYNGEERAKGNILERFSAQQFPDLHSELNLSSLELGDSALYFCASSVGVVLGPEETQYFGPGTRLLVL.

V gene TRBV5-1 combines with J gene TRBJ1-2, with 7 bases lining up with TRBD1. Germline CDR1 is SGHRS and CDR2 is YFSETQ. Trimming removed 2 bases from V and 8 bases from J; junction bases left unmatched: 12. This CDR3 is built from 15 residues. CDR3 sequence: CASSFSDREVSGYTF. In DNA form, the CDR3 reads TGCGCCAGCAGCTTTAGTGACAGGGAGGTGTCCGGCTACACCTTC.

This chain uses TRBV6-6 with TRBJ2-2, with 8 bases identical to TRBD1. The V segment lost 6 bases and the J segment 1 base; nucleotides outside the gene matches: 7. The CDR3 length is 16 residues. Germline CDR1 and CDR2: MNHNY and SVGAGI (reference sequence). CDR3 loop: CASSGYGTGNTGELFF. The CDR3 DNA reads as TGTGCCAGCAGCGGGTATGGGACAGGGAACACCGGGGAGCTGTTTTTT.

This chain links TRBV4-3 with TRBJ1-2, with D possibly matching TRBD1 (5 bases). The CDR3 totals 14 residues. The V gene's germline CDR1 is LGHNA and CDR2 YSLEER. V lost 0 bases and J lost 4, with 9 bases in between. The CDR3 DNA sequence: TGCGCCAGCAGCCAAGACTGGCAGGGCTATGGCTACACCTTC. This encodes CASSQDWQGYGYTF.

CDR3 in amino acids: CASSLGQGAHYGYTF. CDR3 coding DNA: TGTGCCAGCAGCTTGGGACAGGGGGCGCACTATGGCTACACCTTC. The genes are TRBV7-8 and TRBJ1-2; 12 bases agree with TRBD1. The V and J ends lost 3 bases and 3 bases, in that order; junction bases with no gene match: 2. The CDR3 extends over 15 amino acids. The germline gives CDR1 SGHVS, CDR2 FQNEAQ.

V usage is TRBV19 and J usage is TRBJ1-4; D perhaps matches TRBD1 (5 bases). The V and J ends lost 5 bases and 3 bases respectively, with 13 bases between them. Germline values: CDR1 LNHDA, CDR2 SQIVND (reference sequence). The CDR3 contains 15 residues. DNA for the CDR3: TGTGCCAGTAGTCCCTTCGGGGGACCTAATGAAAAACTGTTTTTT. This codes for CASSPFGGPNEKLFF.

The chain recombines TRBV7-9 with TRBJ2-1; the match to TRBD2 covers 8 bases. V dropped 1 base and J dropped 4; count of bases not matched to a gene: 6. This CDR3 is 16 amino acids long. CDR1 and CDR2 (germline): SEHNR, FQNEAQ (reference sequence). Written as DNA, the CDR3 is TGTGCCAGCAGCTTAGGGGCAGCGGGGGTATACAATGAGCAGTTCTTC. Translating gives CASSLGAAGVYNEQFF.

This clone is a singleton in its sample. The chain recombines TRBV27 with TRBJ1-5, with D possibly TRBD1 on 6 matching bases. The CDR3 contains 15 residues. CDR1 and CDR2 from the germline V gene are MNHEY and SMNVEV (reference sequence). Trimming shortened V by 3 bases and J by 3 bases, and 12 bases separated the two germline ends. The CDR3 coding sequence is TGTGCCAGCAGTTTCGGTACAGGGCTCAATCAGCCCCAGCATTTT. Protein sequence: CASSFGTGLNQPQHF.

Remarks on this clone: At one end, the junction sequence differs from germline, possibly due to a read error. The gene calls are TRBV27 and TRBJ1-1; no clear D gene. The CDR3 runs to 13 residues. CDR1 and CDR2 from the germline V gene are MNHEY and SMNVEV (reference sequence). CDR3 coding DNA: TGTGCCAGCAGCCGGGGATTCCGGACTGAAGCTTCCTTT. Encoded protein: CASSRGFRTEASF.

The rearrangement links TRBV14 to TRBJ1-1; the D gene is possibly TRBD1 (5 bases). CDR3 length equals 11 residues. Trimming took off 6 bases at V and 7 bases at J, with 9 bases between the two ends. CDR1 SGHDN and CDR2 FVKESK come from the germline V gene. As DNA, the CDR3 is TGTGCCAGCAGGGCGGGGCGTGAAGCTTTCTTT. Protein: CASRAGREAFF.

DNA of the CDR3: TGTGCCAGTAATAAGGGGGTGTTCTATGGCTACACCTTC. The encoded protein is CASNKGVFYGYTF. The V gene is TRBV19, the J gene TRBJ1-2; D possibly corresponds to TRBD1 (6 bases). The CDR3 consists of 13 residues. CDR1 and CDR2 (germline): LNHDA, SQIVND (reference sequence). V lost 7 bases, J lost 4 bases, and 13 bases lay in between.

The CDR3, as DNA: TGTGCCAGCAGTTACCGGGGATGGGGTGAAAAACTGTTTTTT. This sequence encodes CASSYRGWGEKLFF. The rearrangement links TRBV6-5 to TRBJ1-4, with no clear D. The V end was cut by 2 bases, the J end by 7 bases, with 11 bases between. CDR3 size: 14 residues. Germline-derived CDR1 and CDR2 are MNHEY and SVGAGI.

This clone was seen once. In nucleotides, the CDR3 is TGCAGCGTCTCAAGGGGTGGGGCCGGGGAGCTGTTTTTT. Translated, it gives CSVSRGGAGELFF. The rearrangement links TRBV29-1 to TRBJ2-2; the D gene is possibly TRBD1 (5 bases). The CDR3 extends over 13 amino acids. Germline CDR1 and CDR2: SQVTM and ANQGSEA. Trimming took 6 bases from V and 6 from J, leaving 14 bases between them.

This rearrangement joins TRBV18 to TRBJ1-2; 8 bases are a match to TRBD1. Germline-derived CDR1 and CDR2 are KGHSH and LQKENI. The CDR3 length is 16 residues. V lost 0 bases to trimming and J lost 10 bases; unmatched junction nucleotides: 13. The DNA of the CDR3 is TGTGCCAGCTCACCACCGGACATGGGACAGGAACTTTACTACACCTTC. It translates to CASSPPDMGQELYYTF.

This chain uses TRBV9 with TRBJ2-7; TRBD2 agrees at 9 bases. CDR3 size: 15 residues. CDR1 is SGDLS and CDR2 is YYNGEE in the germline V gene. After removal of 4 bases from V and 2 bases from J, the junction contained 7 bases not matched to a gene. The CDR3 sequence: CASSPHSGGTYEQYF. CDR3 nucleotide sequence: TGTGCCAGCAGCCCTCATAGCGGGGGAACCTACGAGCAGTACTTC.

The CDR3 loop is CASSRFQGAYNEQFF. The DNA for the CDR3 is TGTGCCAGCAGCCGCTTTCAGGGGGCGTACAATGAGCAGTTCTTC. This chain uses TRBV14 with TRBJ2-1; 8 nucleotides align to TRBD1. Germline V CDR1 and CDR2: SGHDN, FVKESK. The CDR3 is 15 amino acids. The ends lost 4 bases at V and 4 bases at J; junction bases unmatched: 6.

The rearrangement joins TRBV30 to TRBJ2-5; 9 bases are a match to TRBD2. TRBJ2-7 explains the end of the DNA better; the J call may be wrong. Germline CDR1 reads GTSNPN; CDR2 reads SVGIG (reference sequence). There are 15 residues in the CDR3. The DNA of the CDR3 is TGTGCCTGGAGGCAGGCGGGGGGGTTCTTCTACGAGCAGTACTTC. Residues: CAWRQAGGFFYEQYF.

V usage is TRBV5-4 and J usage is TRBJ1-2; the D gene is possibly TRBD1 (5 bases). V lost 4 bases, J lost 2 bases, and 9 bases lay in between. The CDR3 has 13 amino acids. Germline V lookup: CDR1 SGHNT, CDR2 YYREEE (reference sequence). In DNA, the CDR3 is TGTGCCAGCAGCGTTGACAGAAACTATGGCTACACCTTC. This gives the protein CASSVDRNYGYTF.

This chain joins TRBV19 and TRBJ1-5, with no clear D. CDR3 length: 14 residues. V lost 1 base, J lost 4 bases, and 8 bases lay in between. Germline assignment: CDR1 LNHDA and CDR2 SQIVND (reference sequence). The CDR3 DNA reads TGTGCCAGTAGTATAGTGGCTGAAAATCAGCCCCAGCATTTT. Its protein product is CASSIVAENQPQHF.

The CDR3 loop reads CASSSRTGGLWGYTF. CDR3 nucleotides: TGTGCCAGCAGCTCCAGGACAGGGGGCCTCTGGGGCTACACCTTC. J is TRBJ1-2 and V is TRBV7-2, with 11 bases identical to TRBD1. Germline CDR1 is SGHTA and CDR2 is FQGNSA. The J segment lost 8 bases and the V segment lost 4 bases, leaving 9 bases of the junction unmatched. The CDR3 has 15 residues.

This chain links TRBV6-5 with TRBJ2-1; 7 nucleotides agree with TRBD2. The CDR3 loop spans 15 amino acids. J was trimmed by 2 bases and V by 6 bases; bases with no gene match: 7. Per the germline V gene, CDR1 is MNHEY and CDR2 is SVGAGI. For the CDR3, the DNA is TGTGCCAGCAGGAGAAGCGGGATACCCTACAATGAGCAGTTCTTC. It specifies CASRRSGIPYNEQFF.

The V gene is TRBV30, the J gene TRBJ2-1; 7 nucleotides agree with TRBD1. This CDR3 contains 13 residues. Unmatched junction bases numbered 0, after V lost 2 bases and J lost 2 bases. The germline CDR1 and CDR2 sequences are GTSNPN and SVGIG (reference sequence). DNA for the CDR3: TGTGCCTGGAGTACAGGGGCCTACAATGAGCAGTTCTTC. It specifies CAWSTGAYNEQFF.

The rearrangement joins TRBV20-1 to TRBJ1-2; a weak D match, TRBD1 (6 bases). Per germline, CDR1 DFQATT and CDR2 SNEGSKA (reference sequence). The CDR3 is 11 amino acids. V was trimmed by 2 bases and J by 8 bases, leaving 9 bases between them. The CDR3, as DNA: TGCAGTGCTAGAACAGGGTTCGGCTACACCTTC. As protein: CSARTGFGYTF.

The chain couples TRBV5-1 to TRBJ1-1; 8 bases line up with TRBD1. Germline V gene lookup returns CDR1 SGHRS and CDR2 YFSETQ. V was clipped by 4 bases and J by 5 bases; unmatched bases: 13. This CDR3 spans 16 amino acids. In DNA form, the CDR3 reads TGCGCCAGCAGCCCACGTACTGGACAGGGTGGGACTGAAGCTTTCTTT. As protein: CASSPRTGQGGTEAFF.

The rearrangement links TRBV6-5 to TRBJ2-7; 11 bases agree with TRBD1. Trimming at V came to 4 bases and at J to 4 bases, leaving 6 bases not matched to a gene. The CDR3 is 15 residues long. Per the germline V gene, CDR1 is MNHEY and CDR2 is SVGAGI. The CDR3 is CASSFRTGGGYEQYF. The CDR3 region has the DNA TGTGCCAGCAGTTTCCGGACAGGGGGCGGTTACGAGCAGTACTTC.